The 3 T cell receptor beta chains below were found in one sample sequenced in a study of human T cells and chemical hapten exposure (dated by TCRdb to the early 2020s). Library creation used RACE. Sequencing used a NextSeq 500. TCRdb reanalyzed the raw reads on its own, using fastp at Q25 for trimming and MiXCR for clone calling, and kept in-frame beta chains. Identical CDR3 protein sequences are pooled into one entry, listed with their most common genes and DNA. The sample profile shows approximately 340,000 distinct CDR3 sequences; about 7% of them were found once. The ten biggest clones cover approximately 8.9% of the sample. This specimen's time point label, per the study, means: patch test 1, 2 weeks after DPC sensitization. The treatment or condition tag for this specimen amounts to: therapeutic diphenylcyclopropenone sensitization with weekly scalp DPC. The input for sequencing was whole blood, taken in connection with sensitization to the hapten diphenylcyclopropenone (DPC). The receptors shown here come from a woman aged 18-30 years with alopecia areata. Some clones in this sample may be carry-over from other donors' samples.

The chain combines TRBV12-3 or TRBV12-4 with TRBJ2-1; D is unclear. V lost 6 bases and J 9 bases, leaving 15 bases between the germline ends. This CDR3 is built from 13 residues. The CDR3: CASSLSASGEQFF. The CDR3 DNA follows: TGTGCCAGCAGCCTCTCGGCGAGTGGTGAGCAGTTCTTC.

A few counts support this clonotype. The rearrangement uses TRBV20-1 and TRBJ1-5; D is unclear. CDR1 is DFQATT and CDR2 is SNEGSKA in the germline V gene (reference sequence). V was cut by 3 bases and J by 1 base, with 7 bases left in between. This CDR3 is built from 13 residues. CDR3 coding DNA: TGCAGTGCTAGTCTCCGGAGCAATCAGCCCCAGCATTTT. This translates into CSASLRSNQPQHF.

Many counts were recorded for this clonotype. The chain is built from TRBV24-1 and TRBJ2-3; the D gene is possibly TRBD2 (5 bases). V was cut by 4 bases and J by 0 bases, with 10 bases left in between. The CDR3 runs 15 residues. Per germline, CDR1 KGHDR and CDR2 SFDVKD. The CDR3 nucleotides read TGTGCCACCAGTGACCCTAGCTCAAGCACAGATACGCAGTATTTT. Residues: CATSDPSSSTDTQYF.